The 18 T cell receptor beta chains listed next were all sequenced from one sample in a study of T cell responses to AZD1222 COVID-19 vaccine. TCRdb keeps only in-frame clones here, not all; method: immunoSEQ multiplex PCR. The sample has about 160,000 clones, around 94% seen once. The sequencing here drew on peripheral blood, taken 28 days after the second AZD1222 dose. The receptors derive from an adult who received the AZD1222 COVID-19 vaccine.

The V call is TRBV28, the J call TRBJ1-4; no clear D. Germline-derived CDR1 and CDR2 are MDHEN and SYDVKM. The CDR3 is 16 amino acids. Deletions cut 5 bases from V and 0 bases from J, with 13 bases between. The DNA of the CDR3 is TGTGCCAGCAGTGGCCTGCTGATAGCAACTAATGAAAAACTGTTTTTT. Its translation: CASSGLLIATNEKLFF.

The chain employs TRBV4-1 and TRBJ1-5; no clear D. V lost 0 bases to trimming and J lost 7 bases, with 10 bases between them. The V gene's germline CDR1 is MGHRA and CDR2 YSYEKL. This CDR3 is 14 amino acids long. The CDR3, as DNA: TGCGCCAGCAGCCAAGATCCCGCGACACAGCCCCAGCATTTT. This sequence encodes CASSQDPATQPQHF.

On this clone: The same CDR3 is also encoded by other DNA sequences in this sample. The chain carries TRBV6-5 and TRBJ2-7; D is possibly TRBD2 (6 bases). CDR1 and CDR2 (germline): MNHEY, SVGAGI. The V end lost 5 bases, the J end lost 1 base, and 9 bases lay between the germline ends. The CDR3 totals 13 residues. Written as DNA, the CDR3 is TGTGCCAGCAGTAAGGGACTGTCCTACGAGCAGTACTTC. Translation: CASSKGLSYEQYF.

The J gene is TRBJ2-7, the V gene TRBV6-5; 11 nucleotides line up with TRBD1. The CDR3 contains 15 residues. Unmatched junction bases numbered 9, after V lost 10 bases and J lost 1 base. Germline lookup yields CDR1 MNHEY and CDR2 SVGAGI. In DNA, the CDR3 is TGTGCCATTACGGGACAGGGGGGCCTATCCTACGAGCAGTACTTC. This translates into CAITGQGGLSYEQYF.

A remark on this clone: Other DNA sequences within the sample encode an identical CDR3. V and J are TRBV7-9 and TRBJ2-1, with D uncertain. Trimming cost V 3 bases and J 6 bases, with 3 bases left between them. Looked up from germline, CDR1 is SEHNR and CDR2 is FQNEAQ (reference sequence). This CDR3 spans 11 amino acids. The CDR3 region is CASSLGNEQFF. DNA of the CDR3: TGTGCCAGCAGCTTGGGCAATGAGCAGTTCTTC.

This clone was observed a few times. This chain connects TRBV27 to TRBJ2-7, with 10 nucleotides matching TRBD2. V lost 0 bases, J lost 0 bases, and 2 bases stayed unmatched. The CDR3 is made up of 16 amino acids. CDR1 and CDR2 from the germline V gene are MNHEY and SMNVEV (reference sequence). The CDR3 sequence is CASSLSRTSGSYEQYF. The CDR3 DNA follows: TGTGCCAGCAGTTTATCGAGGACTAGCGGCTCCTACGAGCAGTACTTC.

The V gene is TRBV6-2 or TRBV6-3, the J gene TRBJ2-7, with D unclear. Germline V gives CDR1 MNHEY, CDR2 SVGEGT. This CDR3 is 13 amino acids long. V was clipped by 0 bases and J by 6 bases, with 9 bases between them. In DNA form, the CDR3 reads TGTGCCAGCAGTTACTCGATAGAAAGCGAGCAGTACTTC. Protein sequence: CASSYSIESEQYF.

This clone was observed a few times. The chain recombines TRBV6-5 with TRBJ2-1, with 12 positions matching TRBD2. Germline V gene lookup returns CDR1 MNHEY and CDR2 SVGAGI. J gave up 4 bases and V 5 bases, and 3 bases lay outside the gene matches. The CDR3 is 15 residues long. CDR3 sequence: CASSLTSGRYNEQFF. The CDR3 coding sequence is TGTGCCAGCAGTCTTACTAGCGGGAGGTACAATGAGCAGTTCTTC.

The V gene is TRBV27, the J gene TRBJ1-5; 7 positions agree with TRBD1. Germline CDR1 is MNHEY and CDR2 is SMNVEV (reference sequence). J lost 2 bases, V lost 5 bases, and 3 bases had no gene match. This CDR3 is built from 14 residues. CDR3 region: CASSQGVGNQPQHF. CDR3 bases: TGTGCCAGCAGTCAGGGGGTTGGCAATCAGCCCCAGCATTTT.

This rearrangement joins TRBV18 to TRBJ2-7; 9 bases map to TRBD1. V gave up 2 bases and J gave up 10 bases; unmatched junction bases: 3. This CDR3 region has 12 residues. CDR1 KGHSH and CDR2 LQKENI come from the germline V gene. The CDR3 bases are TGTGCCAGCTCACCAGCGGGACAGGGACAGTACTTC. It translates to CASSPAGQGQYF.

J is TRBJ1-1 and V is TRBV24-1; D is uncertain. V was cut by 2 bases and J by 2 bases, with 20 bases left in between. CDR1 and CDR2 from the germline V gene are KGHDR and SFDVKD. This CDR3 comprises 18 residues. CDR3 sequence reads: CATSDSSQTELSNTEAFF. The CDR3 region has the DNA TGTGCCACCAGTGATTCGAGCCAGACTGAACTTAGTAACACTGAAGCTTTCTTT.

The chain joins TRBV6-5 to TRBJ2-7; TRBD2 is a possible D gene (5 bases). V shed 9 bases and J shed 4 bases, with 16 bases lying between them. The CDR3 is made up of 13 amino acids. Germline V lookup: CDR1 MNHEY, CDR2 SVGAGI. CDR3 in amino acids: CASRTPSGYEQYF. The CDR3 DNA sequence: TGTGCCAGTCGGACCCCCAGCGGATACGAGCAGTACTTC.

The rearrangement joins TRBV3-1 (or the pseudogene TRBV3-2) to TRBJ2-7; D is unresolved. With 4 bases removed from V and 1 base from J, the gap between germline ends came to 14 bases. The CDR3 loop spans 15 amino acids. Germline assignment: CDR1 LGHDT and CDR2 YNNKEL (reference sequence). The DNA for the CDR3 is TGTGCCAGCAGCCCGTCCCTGGGTGTATCCTACGAGCAGTACTTC. It specifies CASSPSLGVSYEQYF.

The chain combines TRBV6-5 with TRBJ2-7; D is possibly TRBD1 (5 bases). The germline V gene encodes CDR1 MNHEY and CDR2 SVGAGI. Deletions cut 4 bases from V and 3 bases from J, with 16 bases between. The CDR3 runs to 15 residues. Here the CDR3 reads CASSFGNQGNYEQYF. The CDR3 bases are TGTGCCAGCAGTTTCGGAAACCAGGGCAACTACGAGCAGTACTTC.

The chain combines TRBV7-2 with TRBJ2-1; D is perhaps TRBD2 (6 bases). There are 14 residues in the CDR3. The germline CDR1 and CDR2 sequences are SGHTA and FQGNSA. Trimming left V 5 bases short and J 5 bases short, with 13 bases between. This chain's CDR3 is CASSLVLAHNEQFF. CDR3 DNA: TGTGCCAGCAGCCTAGTACTAGCCCACAATGAGCAGTTCTTC. Filled out from reference TRBV7-2 and TRBJ2-1, the complete variable domain reads GAGVSQSPSNKVTEKGKDVELRCDPISGHTALYWYRQSLGQGLEFLIYFQGNSAPDKSGLPSDRFSAERTGGSVSTLTIQRTQQEDSAVYLCASSLVLAHNEQFFGPGTRLTVL.

V is TRBV6-5 and J is TRBJ2-1; D gene uncertain. The CDR3 covers 13 residues. V dropped 2 bases and J dropped 9 bases, with 11 bases sitting between them. Germline V gene sequence: CDR1 MNHEY, CDR2 SVGAGI. CDR3 residues: CASSYKELSEQFF. Written as DNA, the CDR3 is TGTGCCAGCAGTTACAAGGAGCTTAGTGAGCAGTTCTTC.

The rearrangement uses TRBV6-5 and TRBJ1-1, with 10 bases fitting TRBD1. Unmatched junction bases numbered 4, after V lost 2 bases and J lost 4 bases. Per the germline V gene, CDR1 is MNHEY and CDR2 is SVGAGI. The CDR3 is made up of 15 amino acids. CDR3 region: CASSYGDRGPTEAFF. The CDR3 DNA sequence: TGTGCCAGCAGTTACGGCGACAGGGGGCCCACTGAAGCTTTCTTT.

V is TRBV6-5 and J is TRBJ2-1; a possible D gene is TRBD2 (6 bases). V lost 6 bases and J 4 bases, leaving 10 bases between the germline ends. This CDR3 spans 13 amino acids. Germline CDR1 MNHEY, CDR2 SVGAGI. CDR3 DNA: TGTGCCAGCAGACCGGGACTTTACAATGAGCAGTTCTTC. Its translation is CASRPGLYNEQFF.